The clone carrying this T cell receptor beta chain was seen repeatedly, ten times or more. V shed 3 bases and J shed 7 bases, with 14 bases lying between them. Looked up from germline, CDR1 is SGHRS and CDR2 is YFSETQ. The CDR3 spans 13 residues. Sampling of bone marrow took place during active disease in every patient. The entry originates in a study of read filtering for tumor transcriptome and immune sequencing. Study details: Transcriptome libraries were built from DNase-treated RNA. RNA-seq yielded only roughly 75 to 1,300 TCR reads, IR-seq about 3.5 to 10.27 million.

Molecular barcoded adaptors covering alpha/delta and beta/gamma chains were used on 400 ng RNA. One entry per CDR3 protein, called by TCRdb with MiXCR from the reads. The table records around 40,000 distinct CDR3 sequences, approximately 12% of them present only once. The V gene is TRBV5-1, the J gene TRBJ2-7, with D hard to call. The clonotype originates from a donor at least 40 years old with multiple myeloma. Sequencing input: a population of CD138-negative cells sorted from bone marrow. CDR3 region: CASSSGTLVEQYF. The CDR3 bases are TGCGCCAGCAGCTCCGGAACGTTAGTAGAGCAGTACTTC.